This T cell receptor (beta chain) emerged from a study of beta chain features in type 1 diabetes. Sequenced material consisted of expressed TCRB transcripts (all of the isolated RNA was reverse transcribed). Assay: immunoSEQ multiplex PCR; the TCRdb copy retains only in-frame clones and omits some. Among approximately 38,000 clones listed, roughly 67% were seen once. CD45RO/CCR7/CD25/CD127/CD95/CD27 staining was used to isolate CD4+ naive, central memory, regulatory and stem cell-like memory cells by sorting. The count of this clone is one. The CDR3 extends over 14 amino acids. Germline V lookup: CDR1 SQVTM, CDR2 ANQGSEA. The germline V and J ends were trimmed by 4 bases and 5 bases, with 17 bases remaining between them.

Sample: Tregs from blood. The rearrangement joins TRBV29-1 to TRBJ2-5, with D possibly matching TRBD2 (5 bases). The receptor was isolated from a woman aged 25-40 years in good health. The CDR3 is CSVAGINRWETQYF. CDR3 DNA: TGCAGCGTTGCCGGGATCAACCGTTGGGAGACCCAGTACTTC.